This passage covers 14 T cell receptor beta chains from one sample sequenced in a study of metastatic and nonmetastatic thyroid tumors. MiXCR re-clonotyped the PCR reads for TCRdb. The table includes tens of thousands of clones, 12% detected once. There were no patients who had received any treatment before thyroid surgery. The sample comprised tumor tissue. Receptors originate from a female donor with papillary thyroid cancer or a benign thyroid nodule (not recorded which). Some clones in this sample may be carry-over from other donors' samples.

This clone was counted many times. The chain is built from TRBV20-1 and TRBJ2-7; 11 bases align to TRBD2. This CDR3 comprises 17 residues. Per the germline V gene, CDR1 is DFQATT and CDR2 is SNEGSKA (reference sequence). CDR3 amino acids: CSLPGGNSGRALDEQYF. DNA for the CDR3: TGCAGCCTCCCCGGGGGTAATAGCGGGAGGGCCCTGGACGAGCAGTACTTC.

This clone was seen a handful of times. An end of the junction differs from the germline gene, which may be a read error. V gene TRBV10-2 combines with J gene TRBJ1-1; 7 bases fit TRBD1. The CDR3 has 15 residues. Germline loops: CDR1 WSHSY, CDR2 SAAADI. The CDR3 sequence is CASRVSSTGRTEAFF. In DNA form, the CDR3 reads TGCGCCAGCAGGGTTAGCTCGACAGGGCGGACTGAAGCCTTCTTT.

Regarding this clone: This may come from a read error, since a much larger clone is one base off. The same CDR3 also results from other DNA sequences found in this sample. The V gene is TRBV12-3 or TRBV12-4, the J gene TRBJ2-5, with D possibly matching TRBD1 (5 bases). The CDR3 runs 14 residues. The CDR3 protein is CASSLQERQETQYF. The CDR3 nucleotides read TGCGCCAGCAGTTTACAGGAGCGACAAGAGACCCAGTACTTC.

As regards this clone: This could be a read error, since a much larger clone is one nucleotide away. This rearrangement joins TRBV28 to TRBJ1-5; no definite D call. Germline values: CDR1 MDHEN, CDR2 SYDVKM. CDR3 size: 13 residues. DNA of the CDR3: TGTGCCAGCAGTTTTCAGATGGGCCAGCCCCATCATTTT. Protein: CASSFQMGQPHHF.

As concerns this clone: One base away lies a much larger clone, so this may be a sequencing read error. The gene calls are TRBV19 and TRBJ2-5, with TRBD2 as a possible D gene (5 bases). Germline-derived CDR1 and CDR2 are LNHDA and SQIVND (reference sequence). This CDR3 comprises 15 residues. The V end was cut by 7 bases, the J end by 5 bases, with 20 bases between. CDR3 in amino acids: CASKRGQEERETQYF. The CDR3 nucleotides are TGTGCCAGTAAGAGAGGGCAGGAGGAACGGGAGACCCAGTACTTC.

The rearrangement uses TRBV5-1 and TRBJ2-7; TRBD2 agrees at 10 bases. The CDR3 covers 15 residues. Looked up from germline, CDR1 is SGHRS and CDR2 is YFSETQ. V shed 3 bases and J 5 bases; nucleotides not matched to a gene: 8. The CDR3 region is CASSSLAGGFDEQYF. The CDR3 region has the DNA TGCGCCAGCAGCTCATTAGCGGGAGGTTTTGACGAGCAGTACTTC. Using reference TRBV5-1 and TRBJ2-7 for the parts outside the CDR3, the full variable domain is KAGVTQTPRYLIKTRGQQVTLSCSPISGHRSVSWYQQTPGQGLQFLFEYFSETQRNKGNFPGRFSGRQFSNSRSEMNVSTLELGDSALYLCASSSLAGGFDEQYFGPGTRLTVT.

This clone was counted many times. The CDR3 DNA reads TGTGCCACCAGTGATTTGCAAGGAACAGGGCGAAATGAGCAGTTCTTC. Encoded protein: CATSDLQGTGRNEQFF. The chain is built from TRBV24-1 and TRBJ2-1, with a weak D call TRBD1 (6 bases). The length of the CDR3 is 16 residues. The V end lost 0 bases, the J end lost 7 bases, and 15 bases lay between the germline ends. The germline CDR1 and CDR2 sequences are KGHDR and SFDVKD.

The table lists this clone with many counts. The CDR3 protein is CASSLGRQGAQHF. CDR3 DNA: TGTGCCAGCAGCTTAGGTAGGCAGGGGGCCCAGCATTTT. The V call is TRBV7-2, the J call TRBJ1-5, with 7 bases matching TRBD1. There are 13 residues in the CDR3. V was clipped by 1 base and J by 11 bases; unmatched bases: 5. The germline V gene encodes CDR1 SGHTA and CDR2 FQGNSA.

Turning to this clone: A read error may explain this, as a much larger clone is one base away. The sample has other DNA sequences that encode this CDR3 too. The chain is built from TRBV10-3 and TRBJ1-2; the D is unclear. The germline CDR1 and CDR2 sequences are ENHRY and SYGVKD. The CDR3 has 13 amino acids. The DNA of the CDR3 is TGTGCCATCGGTGACCGCCGTAACTATGGCTACACCTTC. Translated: CAIGDRRNYGYTF.

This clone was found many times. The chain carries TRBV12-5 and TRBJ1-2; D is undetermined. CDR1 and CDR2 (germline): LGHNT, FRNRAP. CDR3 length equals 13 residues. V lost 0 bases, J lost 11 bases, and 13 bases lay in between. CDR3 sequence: CASGLVPPPGYTF. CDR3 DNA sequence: TGTGCTAGTGGTTTGGTACCTCCCCCCGGATACACCTTC.

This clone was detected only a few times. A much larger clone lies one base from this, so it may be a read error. CDR3 region: CASVPQEKTGELFF. The CDR3 DNA reads TGTGCCAGCGTACCCCAGGAAAAGACCGGGGAGCTGTTTTTT. This sequence joins TRBV6-1 and TRBJ2-2; D is ambiguous. The germline gives CDR1 MNHNS, CDR2 SASEGT. V lost 8 bases to trimming and J lost 5 bases, with 15 bases between them. This CDR3 is built from 14 residues.

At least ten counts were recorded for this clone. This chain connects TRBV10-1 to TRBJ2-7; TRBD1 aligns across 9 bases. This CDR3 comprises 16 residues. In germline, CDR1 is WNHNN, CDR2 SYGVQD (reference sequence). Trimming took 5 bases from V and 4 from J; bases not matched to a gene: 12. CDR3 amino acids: CASSPTSGQGAYEQYF. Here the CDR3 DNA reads TGCGCCAGCAGTCCAACGTCGGGACAGGGCGCGTACGAGCAGTACTTC.

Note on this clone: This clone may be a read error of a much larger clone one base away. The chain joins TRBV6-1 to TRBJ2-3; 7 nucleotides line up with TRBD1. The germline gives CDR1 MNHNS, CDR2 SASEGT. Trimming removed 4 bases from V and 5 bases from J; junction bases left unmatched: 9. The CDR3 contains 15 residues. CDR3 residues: CASSVQGWVGDTQYF. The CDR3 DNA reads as TGTGCCAGCAGTGTACAGGGGTGGGTAGGAGATACGCAGTATTTT.

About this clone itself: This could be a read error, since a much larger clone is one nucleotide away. This chain's CDR3 is CSASGLAGVDTQYF. As DNA, the CDR3 is TGCAGTGCATCGGGACTAGCGGGAGTGGATACCCAGTACTTC. The V call is TRBV20-1, the J call TRBJ2-5; 14 bases line up with TRBD2. The CDR3 totals 14 residues. Germline loops: CDR1 DFQATT, CDR2 SNEGSKA (reference sequence). Trimming took 6 bases from V and 8 from J; bases not matched to a gene: 8.